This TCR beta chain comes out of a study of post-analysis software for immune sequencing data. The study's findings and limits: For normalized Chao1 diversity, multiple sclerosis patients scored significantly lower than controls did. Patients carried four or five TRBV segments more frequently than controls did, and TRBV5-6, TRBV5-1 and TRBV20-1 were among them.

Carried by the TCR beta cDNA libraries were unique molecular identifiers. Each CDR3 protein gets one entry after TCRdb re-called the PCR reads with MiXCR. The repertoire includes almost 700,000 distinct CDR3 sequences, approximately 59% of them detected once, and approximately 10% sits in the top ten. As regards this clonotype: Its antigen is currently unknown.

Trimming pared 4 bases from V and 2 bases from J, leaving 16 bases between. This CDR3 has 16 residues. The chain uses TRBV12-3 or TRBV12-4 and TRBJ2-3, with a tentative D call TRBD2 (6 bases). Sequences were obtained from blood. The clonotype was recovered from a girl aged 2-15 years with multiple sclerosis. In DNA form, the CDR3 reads TGTGCCAGCAGTTCCCTTCGGCGGGGAACCACAGATACGCAGTATTTT. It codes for CASSSLRRGTTDTQYF.